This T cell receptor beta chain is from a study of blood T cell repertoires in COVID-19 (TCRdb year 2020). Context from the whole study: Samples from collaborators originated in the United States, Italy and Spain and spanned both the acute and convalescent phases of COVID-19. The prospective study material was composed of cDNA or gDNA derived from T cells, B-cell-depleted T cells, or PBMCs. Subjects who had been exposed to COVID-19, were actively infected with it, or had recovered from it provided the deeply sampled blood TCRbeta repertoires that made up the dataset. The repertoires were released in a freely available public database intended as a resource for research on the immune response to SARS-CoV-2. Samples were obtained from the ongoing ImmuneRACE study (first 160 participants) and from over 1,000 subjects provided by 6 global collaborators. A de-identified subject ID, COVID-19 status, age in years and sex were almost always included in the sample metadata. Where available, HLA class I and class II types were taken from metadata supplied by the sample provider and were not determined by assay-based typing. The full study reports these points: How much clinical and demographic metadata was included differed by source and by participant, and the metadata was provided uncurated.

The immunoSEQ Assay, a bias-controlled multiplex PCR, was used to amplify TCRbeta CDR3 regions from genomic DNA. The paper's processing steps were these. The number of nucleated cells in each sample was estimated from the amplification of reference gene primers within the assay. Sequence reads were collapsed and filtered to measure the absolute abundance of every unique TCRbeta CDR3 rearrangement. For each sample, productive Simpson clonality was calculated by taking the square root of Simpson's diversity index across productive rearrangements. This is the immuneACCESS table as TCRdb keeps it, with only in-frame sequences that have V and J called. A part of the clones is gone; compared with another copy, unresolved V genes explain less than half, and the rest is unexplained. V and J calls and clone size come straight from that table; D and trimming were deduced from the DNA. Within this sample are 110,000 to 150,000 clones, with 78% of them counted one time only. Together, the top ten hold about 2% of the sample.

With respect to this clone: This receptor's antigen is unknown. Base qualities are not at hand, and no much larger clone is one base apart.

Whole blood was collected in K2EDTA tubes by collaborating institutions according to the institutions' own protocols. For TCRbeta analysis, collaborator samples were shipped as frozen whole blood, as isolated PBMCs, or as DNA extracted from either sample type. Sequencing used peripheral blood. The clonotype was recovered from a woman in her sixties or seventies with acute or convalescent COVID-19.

The sequence in DNA is TGTGCCAGCAGCCCCTCCGATAGCTTTAATGAAAAACTGTTTTTT. It codes for CASSPSDSFNEKLFF. This receptor chain uses TRBV5-5 and TRBJ1-4, with no reliable assignment of the D segment. The germline V gene (reference sequence) supplies CDR1 SGHKS and CDR2 YYEKEE. The CDR3, cysteine through phenylalanine, is 15 amino acids long. Solely the CDR3 DNA is kept, with 45 bases framed from the first base. The germline ends are 14 bases apart after V is trimmed by 4 bases and J by 4 bases.